These T cell receptor beta chains were read from a single sample in a study of blood T cells in healthy people across ages. TCRdb passed the 5' RACE reads through MiXCR, listing each CDR3 protein once. Among roughly 1,500,000 distinct CDR3 sequences, roughly 30% were seen once, and the ten largest hold about 11%. The sample comprised blood. The receptors derive from a woman younger than 45 in good health. Both conserved end residues are part of each CDR3. The D gene is left open where the match is weak. Part of the rows lack a size; the others show once, few, many or a class for expanded clones.

abundance: .; j_gene: TRBJ2-2; d_gene: TRBD2; len: 16; v_gene: TRBV3-1; CDR3aa: CASSLSGLAPTGELFF; CDR3nt: TGTGCCAGCAGCCTGTCCGGACTAGCTCCTACCGGGGAGCTGTTTTTT
abundance: .; j_gene: TRBJ2-7; d_gene: TRBD1; len: 15; v_gene: TRBV7-9; CDR3aa: CAGSIRTGGMDEQYF; CDR3nt: TGTGCCGGCAGCATTCGAACAGGGGGCATGGACGAGCAGTACTTC
abundance: few; j_gene: TRBJ2-1; d_gene: TRBD2; len: 16; v_gene: TRBV28; CDR3aa: CASSLDQLAPYNEQFF; CDR3nt: TGTGCCAGCAGTTTAGATCAACTAGCGCCTTACAATGAGCAGTTCTTC
abundance: many; j_gene: TRBJ2-1; d_gene: TRBD1; len: 15; v_gene: TRBV29-1; CDR3aa: CSVNHRDRGFNEQFF; CDR3nt: TGCAGCGTGAACCACCGGGACAGGGGGTTTAATGAGCAGTTCTTC
abundance: .; j_gene: TRBJ1-2; d_gene: .; len: 14; v_gene: TRBV28; CDR3aa: CASSSPTGTYGYTF; CDR3nt: TGTGCCAGCAGTTCTCCTACAGGGACCTATGGCTACACCTTC
abundance: .; j_gene: TRBJ1-1; d_gene: .; len: 15; v_gene: TRBV7-9; CDR3aa: CASSSLDVGNTEAFF; CDR3nt: TGTGCCAGCAGCTCTCTAGACGTCGGGAACACTGAAGCTTTCTTT
abundance: few; j_gene: TRBJ1-6; d_gene: .; len: 14; v_gene: TRBV4-1; CDR3aa: CASSLDPGNSPLHF; CDR3nt: TGCGCCAGCAGCCTCGATCCAGGGAATTCACCCCTCCACTTT
abundance: .; j_gene: TRBJ2-1; d_gene: .; len: 12; v_gene: TRBV20-1; CDR3aa: CSVSPRPNEQFF; CDR3nt: TGCAGTGTTAGCCCTAGGCCCAATGAGCAGTTCTTC
abundance: .; j_gene: TRBJ2-1; d_gene: TRBD1; len: 14; v_gene: TRBV7-9; CDR3aa: CASSPDREHNEQFF; CDR3nt: TGTGCCAGCAGCCCAGACAGGGAACACAATGAGCAGTTCTTC
abundance: few; j_gene: TRBJ2-3; d_gene: TRBD2; len: 14; v_gene: TRBV7-9; CDR3aa: CAPLAGDRADTQYF; CDR3nt: TGTGCACCCCTCGCGGGGGATCGGGCAGATACGCAGTATTTT
abundance: few; j_gene: TRBJ2-1; d_gene: .; len: 16; v_gene: TRBV5-1; CDR3aa: CASSKETRSSYNEQFF; CDR3nt: TGCGCCAGCAGCAAAGAGACCCGGAGCTCCTACAATGAGCAGTTCTTC
abundance: few; j_gene: TRBJ2-1; d_gene: TRBD2; len: 16; v_gene: TRBV7-2; CDR3aa: CASSASGGSSYNEQFF; CDR3nt: TGTGCCAGCAGCGCTAGCGGGGGAAGCTCCTACAATGAGCAGTTCTTC
abundance: .; j_gene: TRBJ2-2; d_gene: .; len: 16; v_gene: TRBV19; CDR3aa: CASRFNAGAGTGELFF; CDR3nt: TGTGCCAGTAGATTCAACGCGGGGGCGGGCACCGGGGAGCTGTTTTTT
abundance: few; j_gene: TRBJ2-3; d_gene: .; len: 12; v_gene: TRBV12-3/TRBV12-4; CDR3aa: CASSNSGDTQYF; CDR3nt: TGTGCCAGCAGTAATAGCGGCGATACGCAGTATTTT
abundance: .; j_gene: TRBJ2-1; d_gene: .; len: 13; v_gene: TRBV4-2; CDR3aa: CASSGNNSNEQFF; CDR3nt: TGTGCCAGCAGCGGAAACAACAGCAATGAGCAGTTCTTC
abundance: .; j_gene: TRBJ2-1; d_gene: .; len: 16; v_gene: TRBV7-2; CDR3aa: CASSLALGDSYNEQFF; CDR3nt: TGTGCCAGCAGCTTAGCGCTGGGCGACTCCTACAATGAGCAGTTCTTC
abundance: few; j_gene: TRBJ2-7; d_gene: .; len: 15; v_gene: TRBV20-1; CDR3aa: CSARSNLGLSYEQYF; CDR3nt: TGCAGTGCTAGATCCAACCTGGGACTTTCCTACGAGCAGTACTTC
abundance: .; j_gene: TRBJ2-7; d_gene: .; len: 17; v_gene: TRBV20-1; CDR3aa: CSARDPGGLRKIYEQYF; CDR3nt: TGCAGTGCTAGAGATCCCGGAGGGCTCCGAAAAATCTACGAGCAGTACTTC
abundance: .; j_gene: TRBJ2-7; d_gene: .; len: 13; v_gene: TRBV5-6; CDR3aa: CASSWGRGGEQYF; CDR3nt: TGTGCCAGCAGCTGGGGCAGAGGGGGCGAGCAGTACTTC
abundance: few; j_gene: TRBJ2-6; d_gene: .; len: 16; v_gene: TRBV5-1; CDR3aa: CASSLNAVSGANVLTF; CDR3nt: TGCGCCAGCAGCTTGAACGCCGTCTCTGGGGCCAACGTCCTGACTTTC
abundance: .; j_gene: TRBJ2-3; d_gene: .; len: 15; v_gene: TRBV6-1; CDR3aa: CASSEFIRTTDTQYF; CDR3nt: TGTGCCAGCAGTGAATTTATAAGGACCACAGATACGCAGTATTTT
abundance: once; j_gene: TRBJ1-1; d_gene: .; len: 15; v_gene: TRBV20-1; CDR3aa: CRARDLRQGVREAFF; CDR3nt: TGCAGGGCTAGAGACCTGAGACAAGGAGTCCGTGAAGCTTTCTTT
abundance: many; j_gene: TRBJ2-7; d_gene: TRBD2; len: 15; v_gene: TRBV18; CDR3aa: CASSPGTSGVYEQYF; CDR3nt: TGTGCCAGCTCACCCGGGACTAGCGGGGTCTACGAGCAGTACTTC
abundance: few; j_gene: TRBJ1-5; d_gene: .; len: 13; v_gene: TRBV6-1; CDR3aa: CASSWSSNQPQHF; CDR3nt: TGTGCCAGCAGTTGGTCGAGCAATCAGCCCCAGCATTTT
abundance: .; j_gene: TRBJ1-1; d_gene: .; len: 17; v_gene: TRBV20-1; CDR3aa: CSAPTRNAGSMNTEAFF; CDR3nt: TGCAGTGCCCCAACCCGTAACGCGGGGTCCATGAACACTGAAGCTTTCTTT
abundance: .; j_gene: TRBJ2-7; d_gene: .; len: 16; v_gene: TRBV5-5; CDR3aa: CASSLEVTPTSYEQYF; CDR3nt: TGTGCCAGCAGCTTGGAGGTTACCCCGACCTCCTACGAGCAGTACTTC
abundance: .; j_gene: TRBJ2-3; d_gene: .; len: 12; v_gene: TRBV20-1; CDR3aa: CSGWGSTDAQYF; CDR3nt: TGCAGTGGGTGGGGAAGCACAGATGCGCAGTATTTT
abundance: .; j_gene: TRBJ1-2; d_gene: .; len: 15; v_gene: TRBV7-8; CDR3aa: CASSPRQALFGGYTF; CDR3nt: TGTGCCAGCAGCCCAAGACAGGCCCTATTCGGGGGCTACACCTTC
abundance: once; j_gene: TRBJ1-3; d_gene: .; len: 15; v_gene: TRBV5-1; CDR3aa: CASSTMPRSGNTIYF; CDR3nt: TGCGCCAGCAGCACCATGCCGCGCTCTGGAAACACCATATATTTT
abundance: few; j_gene: TRBJ1-2; d_gene: TRBD1; len: 13; v_gene: TRBV9; CDR3aa: CASSVGRDRTYTF; CDR3nt: TGTGCCAGCAGCGTAGGCCGGGACAGAACCTACACCTTC
abundance: .; j_gene: TRBJ2-3; d_gene: TRBD2; len: 18; v_gene: TRBV15; CDR3aa: CATSREFGAGGSTDTQYF; CDR3nt: TGTGCCACCAGCAGAGAATTTGGAGCGGGAGGAAGCACAGATACGCAGTATTTT
abundance: once; j_gene: TRBJ2-4; d_gene: .; len: 14; v_gene: TRBV19; CDR3aa: CASSIGDDRLLQYF; CDR3nt: TGTGCCAGTAGTATAGGGGACGATCGGCTCCTTCAGTACTTC
abundance: .; j_gene: TRBJ2-2; d_gene: .; len: 17; v_gene: TRBV25-1; CDR3aa: CASSPEPKVGHTGELFF; CDR3nt: TGTGCCAGCAGCCCTGAGCCTAAGGTCGGACACACCGGGGAGCTGTTTTTT
abundance: few; j_gene: TRBJ2-7; d_gene: TRBD1; len: 15; v_gene: TRBV4-1; CDR3aa: CASSHLDRDYYEQYF; CDR3nt: TGCGCCAGCAGCCATCTGGACAGGGATTACTACGAGCAGTACTTC
abundance: .; j_gene: TRBJ2-1; d_gene: .; len: 14; v_gene: TRBV24-1; CDR3aa: CATSDTRVGNEQFF; CDR3nt: TGTGCCACCAGTGATACTAGAGTGGGCAATGAGCAGTTCTTC
abundance: .; j_gene: TRBJ1-4; d_gene: .; len: 13; v_gene: TRBV5-1; CDR3aa: CASSLAGGGKLFF; CDR3nt: TGCGCCAGCAGCTTGGCCGGAGGCGGAAAACTGTTTTTT
abundance: .; j_gene: TRBJ2-5; d_gene: TRBD1; len: 16; v_gene: TRBV11-2; CDR3aa: CASSLTGTVYQETQYF; CDR3nt: TGTGCCAGCAGCTTAACCGGGACAGTGTACCAAGAGACCCAGTACTTC
abundance: few; j_gene: TRBJ2-1; d_gene: .; len: 11; v_gene: TRBV20-1; CDR3aa: CRADTYNEQFF; CDR3nt: TGCAGGGCCGACACCTACAATGAGCAGTTCTTC
abundance: .; j_gene: TRBJ1-5; d_gene: .; len: 14; v_gene: TRBV27; CDR3aa: CAGGGGLSNQPQHF; CDR3nt: TGTGCCGGGGGGGGCGGATTAAGCAATCAGCCCCAGCATTTT
abundance: many; j_gene: TRBJ2-5; d_gene: .; len: 12; v_gene: TRBV29-1; CDR3aa: CTVFGNDETQYF; CDR3nt: TGCACCGTGTTCGGGAATGATGAGACCCAGTACTTC
abundance: few; j_gene: TRBJ1-5; d_gene: .; len: 14; v_gene: TRBV10-3; CDR3aa: CAISRGGFNQPQHF; CDR3nt: TGTGCCATCAGCCGAGGGGGGTTCAATCAGCCCCAGCATTTT
abundance: .; j_gene: TRBJ1-1; d_gene: .; len: 14; v_gene: TRBV9; CDR3aa: CATSHEGVNTEAFF; CDR3nt: TGTGCCACCAGCCACGAGGGTGTGAACACTGAAGCTTTCTTT
abundance: few; j_gene: TRBJ2-7; d_gene: .; len: 12; v_gene: TRBV29-1; CDR3aa: CSGWTILYEQYF; CDR3nt: TGCAGCGGTTGGACAATCCTCTACGAGCAGTACTTC
abundance: few; j_gene: TRBJ1-2; d_gene: .; len: 13; v_gene: TRBV20-1; CDR3aa: CSASTPGNYGYTF; CDR3nt: TGCAGTGCTAGTACCCCAGGGAACTATGGCTACACCTTC
abundance: .; j_gene: TRBJ2-3; d_gene: .; len: 12; v_gene: TRBV20-1; CDR3aa: CSIRRGTDTQYF; CDR3nt: TGCAGTATCAGGAGGGGCACAGATACGCAGTATTTT
abundance: few; j_gene: TRBJ2-5; d_gene: TRBD2; len: 15; v_gene: TRBV7-7; CDR3aa: CASSSIAGRQETQYF; CDR3nt: TGTGCCAGCAGCTCCATAGCGGGAAGGCAAGAGACCCAGTACTTC
abundance: many; j_gene: TRBJ2-7; d_gene: TRBD2; len: 12; v_gene: TRBV20-1; CDR3aa: CSAKRDPYEQYF; CDR3nt: TGCAGTGCTAAGCGGGACCCCTACGAGCAGTACTTC
abundance: .; j_gene: TRBJ1-4; d_gene: .; len: 13; v_gene: TRBV4-1; CDR3aa: CASSLTRLEKLFF; CDR3nt: TGCGCCAGCAGCCTAACCCGTCTCGAAAAACTGTTTTTT
abundance: .; j_gene: TRBJ2-1; d_gene: .; len: 15; v_gene: TRBV18; CDR3aa: CASSPIYRTTNEQFF; CDR3nt: TGTGCCAGCTCACCTATATATAGGACTACCAATGAGCAGTTCTTC
abundance: .; j_gene: TRBJ2-5; d_gene: .; len: 14; v_gene: TRBV20-1; CDR3aa: CSASWQGLQETQYF; CDR3nt: TGCAGTGCTAGTTGGCAGGGGCTACAAGAGACCCAGTACTTC
abundance: few; j_gene: TRBJ1-1; d_gene: TRBD1; len: 13; v_gene: TRBV7-9; CDR3aa: CASRSTGVTEAFF; CDR3nt: TGTGCCAGCAGGTCGACAGGGGTGACTGAAGCTTTCTTT
abundance: .; j_gene: TRBJ2-3; d_gene: TRBD2; len: 14; v_gene: TRBV16; CDR3aa: CASSFLAVTDTQYF; CDR3nt: TGTGCCAGCAGTTTTCTAGCGGTCACAGATACGCAGTATTTT
abundance: few; j_gene: TRBJ2-7; d_gene: .; len: 12; v_gene: TRBV9; CDR3aa: CASSGVVYEQYF; CDR3nt: TGTGCCAGCAGTGGCGTCGTCTACGAGCAGTACTTC
abundance: .; j_gene: TRBJ2-1; d_gene: TRBD1; len: 13; v_gene: TRBV20-1; CDR3aa: CSAKRQGNNEQFF; CDR3nt: TGCAGTGCTAAGCGACAGGGGAACAATGAGCAGTTCTTC
abundance: few; j_gene: TRBJ2-7; d_gene: .; len: 14; v_gene: TRBV20-1; CDR3aa: CSARSRGQFHEQYF; CDR3nt: TGCAGTGCTAGATCCCGAGGACAGTTCCACGAGCAGTACTTC
abundance: few; j_gene: TRBJ1-2; d_gene: .; len: 14; v_gene: TRBV9; CDR3aa: CASSVALGDHGYTF; CDR3nt: TGTGCCAGCAGCGTAGCTCTGGGGGATCATGGCTACACCTTC